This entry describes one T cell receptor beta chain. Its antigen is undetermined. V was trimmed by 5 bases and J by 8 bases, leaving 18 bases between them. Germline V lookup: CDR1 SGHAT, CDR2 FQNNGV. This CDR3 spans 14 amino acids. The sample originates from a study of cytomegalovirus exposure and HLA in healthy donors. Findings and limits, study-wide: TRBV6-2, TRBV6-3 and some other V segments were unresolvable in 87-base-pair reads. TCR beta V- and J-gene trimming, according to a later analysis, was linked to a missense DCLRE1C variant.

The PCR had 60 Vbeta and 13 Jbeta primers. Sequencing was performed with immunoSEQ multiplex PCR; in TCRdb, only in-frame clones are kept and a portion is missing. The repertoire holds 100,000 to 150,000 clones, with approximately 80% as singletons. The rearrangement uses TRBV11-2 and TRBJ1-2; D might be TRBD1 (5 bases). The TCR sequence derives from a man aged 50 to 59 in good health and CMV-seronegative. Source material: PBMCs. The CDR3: CASSPTVGGNGYTF. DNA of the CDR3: TGTGCCAGCAGCCCGACGGTCGGGGGGAACGGCTACACCTTC.